Following are 25 T cell receptor beta chains from one sample sequenced in a study of T cell repertoires in cytomegalovirus infection. Which antigens these TCRs recognize remains unknown. Each CDR3 protein gets one entry after TCRdb re-called the reads with MiXCR. The data show around 770,000 distinct CDR3 sequences, 29% seen once. Sample: cultured CD8+ T cells from PBMCs, taken from culture after CMV antigen stimulation. Receptor source: a human donor in good health (CMV status not recorded). Some clones in this sample may be carry-over from other donors' samples.

This clonotype has more than one count but fewer than ten. The rearrangement joins TRBV15 to TRBJ2-1, with 10 bases fitting TRBD2. Trimming cost V 3 bases and J 4 bases; bases outside gene matches: 6. This CDR3 is 16 amino acids long. Germline V gene lookup returns CDR1 LNHNV and CDR2 YYDKDF (reference sequence). The CDR3 DNA follows: TGTGCCACCAGCAGTCCGGGACTAGCGTTATACAATGAGCAGTTCTTC. Its protein product is CATSSPGLALYNEQFF.

This clonotype was observed a few times. This chain links TRBV11-1 with TRBJ2-1; 7 bases match TRBD1. The germline V gene encodes CDR1 SGHAT and CDR2 FQDESV (reference sequence). This CDR3 contains 13 residues. The V and J ends lost 4 bases and 8 bases, in that order; junction bases with no gene match: 5. CDR3 in amino acids: CASSSGGFDEQFF. CDR3 DNA sequence: TGTGCCAGCAGCTCAGGGGGTTTCGATGAGCAGTTCTTC.

This clonotype came up a few times. The J gene is TRBJ2-1, the V gene TRBV27; TRBD1 is a possible D gene (5 bases). Germline V CDR1 and CDR2: MNHEY, SMNVEV (reference sequence). V lost 6 bases and J 7 bases, leaving 10 bases between the germline ends. The CDR3 has 12 amino acids. The CDR3 region has the DNA TGTGCCAGCAGACCAAACAGGAATGAGCAGTTCTTC. Translated: CASRPNRNEQFF.

This clonotype has only a few counts. This chain joins TRBV3-1 and TRBJ2-4; D is unresolved. V lost 0 bases and J lost 3, with 9 bases in between. This CDR3 has 15 amino acids. Germline-derived CDR1 and CDR2 are LGHDT and YNNKEL (reference sequence). Written as DNA, the CDR3 is TGTGCCAGCAGCCAAGATCGGGTGGGCAAAAACATTCAGTACTTC. It is translated as CASSQDRVGKNIQYF.

This clonotype was observed at least ten times. The chain uses TRBV7-2 and TRBJ2-5, with no clear D. The V end was cut by 1 base, the J end by 2 bases, with 14 bases between. Germline V gives CDR1 SGHTA, CDR2 FQGNSA. The CDR3 extends over 16 amino acids. The CDR3, as DNA: TGTGCCAGCAGCTTAGATCCCTGGGCAGGACAAGAGACCCAGTACTTC. The encoded protein is CASSLDPWAGQETQYF.

This clonotype occurred a few times. This chain uses TRBV27 with TRBJ2-3; no clear D. Germline lookup yields CDR1 MNHEY and CDR2 SMNVEV (reference sequence). V was cut by 1 base and J by 4 bases, with 6 bases left in between. The CDR3 loop spans 13 amino acids. The CDR3 sequence: CASSLFGSDTQYF. In DNA form, the CDR3 reads TGTGCCAGCAGTTTATTCGGGTCAGATACGCAGTATTTT.

This clonotype was counted only a few times. This chain links TRBV6-2 or TRBV6-3 with TRBJ2-1, with D unclear. This CDR3 contains 13 residues. The germline CDR1 and CDR2 sequences are MNHEY and SVGEGT. V lost 6 bases to trimming and J lost 3 bases, with 9 bases between them. The CDR3 spells CASRGYNYNEQFF. CDR3 nucleotide sequence: TGTGCCAGCAGGGGATATAACTACAATGAGCAGTTCTTC.

The rearrangement joins TRBV7-9 to TRBJ2-6; no definite D call. With 3 bases removed from V and 1 base from J, the gap between germline ends came to 13 bases. The CDR3 totals 17 residues. Germline values: CDR1 SEHNR, CDR2 FQNEAQ (reference sequence). The CDR3 DNA reads TGTGCCAGCAGCTTCCTCTGGGCCGATTCTGGGGCCAACGTCCTGACTTTC. Amino acids: CASSFLWADSGANVLTF.

V usage is TRBV6-1 and J usage is TRBJ2-1; D is undetermined. In germline, CDR1 is MNHNS, CDR2 SASEGT. Trimming cost V 6 bases and J 5 bases, with 17 bases left between them. The CDR3 runs to 15 residues. CDR3: CASRDAPAKHNEQFF. The CDR3 region has the DNA TGTGCCAGCAGAGACGCCCCGGCCAAACACAATGAGCAGTTCTTC.

This clonotype came up a few times. This chain links TRBV7-6 with TRBJ2-5; TRBD2 is a possible D gene (5 bases). The ends were cut back, 4 bases at V and 5 bases at J, with 8 bases in the middle. The germline gives CDR1 SGHVS, CDR2 FNYEAQ. CDR3 length: 12 residues. CDR3 sequence (DNA): TGTGCCAGCAGCTCCTCTAGCGAGACCCAGTACTTC. Residues: CASSSSSETQYF.

This clonotype was recorded a few times. The chain has TRBV19 and TRBJ2-3; tentative D call: TRBD1 (6 bases). Trimming stripped 1 base from V and 3 bases from J, with 11 bases between. The CDR3 loop spans 15 amino acids. Germline V gene data show CDR1 as LNHDA and CDR2 as SQIVND (reference sequence). The CDR3 is CASSIVRTATDTQYF. The CDR3 nucleotides read TGTGCCAGTAGTATAGTTCGGACAGCGACAGATACGCAGTATTTT.

Many counts were recorded for this clonotype. The chain joins TRBV7-2 to TRBJ2-1, with 7 bases that match TRBD2. The V segment lost 0 bases and the J segment 2 bases; nucleotides outside the gene matches: 10. Germline V gives CDR1 SGHTA, CDR2 FQGNSA. The CDR3 totals 18 residues. The CDR3 reads CASSLAGGSFGPYNEQFF. The CDR3 DNA reads TGTGCCAGCAGCTTAGCGGGGGGGTCCTTTGGGCCCTACAATGAGCAGTTCTTC.

The V and J genes are TRBV19 and TRBJ1-5; the D is unclear. CDR3 length: 13 residues. Trimming removed 10 bases from V and 3 bases from J, with 13 bases in between. Per the germline V gene, CDR1 is LNHDA and CDR2 is SQIVND (reference sequence). CDR3 sequence: CATNPALNQPQHF. CDR3 DNA sequence: TGTGCCACCAACCCGGCCCTCAATCAGCCCCAGCATTTT.

This chain joins TRBV19 and TRBJ2-2, with D tentatively TRBD1 (6 bases). Germline V gene lookup returns CDR1 LNHDA and CDR2 SQIVND (reference sequence). The CDR3 totals 16 residues. Deletions cut 3 bases from V and 3 bases from J, with 14 bases between. The CDR3 spells CASSIQIKGDTGELFF. The CDR3 DNA follows: TGTGCCAGTAGTATTCAAATTAAGGGGGACACCGGGGAGCTGTTTTTT.

This chain joins TRBV6-2 or TRBV6-3 and TRBJ1-3, with D hard to call. Per the germline V gene, CDR1 is MNHEY and CDR2 is SVGEGT. The CDR3 consists of 14 residues. With 7 bases removed from V and 1 base from J, the gap between germline ends came to 11 bases. Here the CDR3 reads CASTAHRSGNTIYF. In nucleotides, the CDR3 is TGTGCCAGCACCGCACACCGTTCTGGAAACACCATATATTTT.

This clonotype was recorded at least ten times. This CDR3 reads CASSWKGQDNYGYTF. As DNA, the CDR3 is TGTGCCAGCAGCTGGAAGGGACAGGACAACTATGGCTACACCTTC. This chain joins TRBV7-2 and TRBJ1-2; 8 bases line up with TRBD1. This CDR3 has 15 residues. Trimming at V came to 4 bases and at J to 2 bases, leaving 6 bases not matched to a gene. Germline-derived CDR1 and CDR2 are SGHTA and FQGNSA.

A word on this clonotype: One end of the junction is discordant with germline, which a read error may explain. This chain joins TRBV20-1 and TRBJ2-5; D is possibly TRBD1 or TRBD2 (5 bases each). The length of the CDR3 is 15 residues. Per the germline V gene, CDR1 is DFQATT and CDR2 is SNEGSKA (reference sequence). Here the CDR3 DNA reads TGCAATGCTAGAACCCTGTCTATAGAGGGGGAGACCCAGTACTTC. It specifies CNARTLSIEGETQYF.

V usage is TRBV6-4 and J usage is TRBJ1-1; TRBD1 might be the D (5 bases). Trimming cost V 4 bases and J 4 bases, with 13 bases left between them. Germline assignment: CDR1 MRHNA and CDR2 SNTAGT. The CDR3 consists of 14 residues. The CDR3 nucleotides are TGTGCCAGCAGTGGGGTCGCTGGGGGCACTGAAGCTTTCTTT. This encodes CASSGVAGGTEAFF.

The rearrangement joins TRBV19 to TRBJ2-1; D is undetermined. The germline V gene encodes CDR1 LNHDA and CDR2 SQIVND (reference sequence). V lost 1 base and J lost 8, with 18 bases in between. The CDR3 contains 16 residues. CDR3: CASSIGVRAAGDEQFF. CDR3 in DNA: TGTGCCAGTAGTATAGGGGTCCGGGCAGCTGGCGATGAGCAGTTCTTC.

The chain links TRBV7-6 to TRBJ2-6, with D tentatively TRBD1 (6 bases). V was cut by 2 bases and J by 4 bases, with 15 bases left in between. The CDR3 length is 17 residues. CDR1 is SGHVS, CDR2 FNYEAQ, per germline. DNA of the CDR3: TGTGCCAGCAGCTTATACAGGGCTACCGCCGGGGCCAACGTCCTGACTTTC. Its protein is CASSLYRATAGANVLTF.

This clonotype was seen ten or more times. The gene calls are TRBV7-8 and TRBJ2-3; weak D call: TRBD1 (5 bases). V was clipped by 0 bases and J by 4 bases, with 20 bases between them. The CDR3 totals 18 residues. Germline CDR1 SGHVS, CDR2 FQNEAQ. The CDR3 loop is CASSLAPRALDGADTQYF. CDR3 nucleotide sequence: TGTGCCAGCAGCTTAGCGCCCAGGGCCCTAGACGGAGCAGATACGCAGTATTTT.

There are a few counts of this clonotype. The chain has TRBV4-1 and TRBJ2-7; D is undetermined. The germline V gene encodes CDR1 MGHRA and CDR2 YSYEKL. This CDR3 has 13 amino acids. V was pared by 3 bases and J by 2 bases, with 8 bases between. CDR3 sequence: CASSQHGAYEQYF. CDR3 in DNA: TGCGCCAGCAGCCAGCATGGGGCCTACGAGCAGTACTTC.

There are many counts of this clonotype. The rearrangement links TRBV7-2 to TRBJ1-1, with D perhaps matching TRBD1 (5 bases). CDR1 is SGHTA, CDR2 FQGNSA, per germline. The CDR3 is 15 amino acids. Trimming took 2 bases from V and 0 from J, leaving 10 bases between them. DNA of the CDR3: TGTGCCAGCAGCTTAAACGGACAAATGAACACTGAAGCTTTCTTT. Translating gives CASSLNGQMNTEAFF.

V is TRBV10-3 and J is TRBJ1-5; unclear D gene. Looked up from germline, CDR1 is ENHRY and CDR2 is SYGVKD. The CDR3 spans 13 residues. Trimming pared 4 bases from V and 2 bases from J, leaving 6 bases between. The CDR3 here is CAISVGGNQPQHF. Here the CDR3 DNA reads TGTGCCATCAGTGTTGGGGGCAATCAGCCCCAGCATTTT.

This sequence joins TRBV12-5 and TRBJ2-7, with D maybe TRBD1 (6 bases). Germline CDR1 LGHNT, CDR2 FRNRAP. V lost 3 bases and J 3 bases, leaving 24 bases between the germline ends. This CDR3 has 18 residues. In DNA, the CDR3 is TGTGCTAGTGGTTTCACTATACAGGGAACACTCCAGTTCTACGAGCAGTACTTC. Translating gives CASGFTIQGTLQFYEQYF.